This entry features one T cell receptor beta chain sequence. The antigen remains unidentified. The data originate from a study of cytomegalovirus exposure and HLA in healthy donors. Overall study findings and caveats: Both high specificity and high sensitivity reportedly marked the classifier's diagnosis of cytomegalovirus status.

The PCR contained 60 Vbeta and 13 Jbeta primers. Libraries were prepared by immunoSEQ multiplex PCR; TCRdb keeps only in-frame clonotypes and omits some of them. The sample yields over 150,000 clones, 75% to 85% seen once. The trim removed 5 bases at V and 3 bases at J, leaving 3 bases unmatched. The CDR3 sequence is 14 residues long. Germline assignment: CDR1 SEHNR and CDR2 FQNEAQ (reference sequence). The J gene is TRBJ1-4, the V gene TRBV7-9, with TRBD1 matching 7 bases. The sequence came from a man aged 25-45 years in good health and CMV-seropositive. Sequencing used PBMCs. The CDR3, as DNA: TGTGCCAGCAGCCCGGGACAGTCTAATGAAAAACTGTTTTTT. Translation: CASSPGQSNEKLFF.